These T cell receptor beta chains were read from a single sample in a study of T cell repertoires in cytomegalovirus infection. No antigen has been identified for these receptors. TCRdb re-derived calls from the reads in MiXCR, one entry per CDR3 protein. The sample carries about half a million distinct CDR3 sequences, roughly a third recorded once. The sequenced sample was cultured PBMCs, obtained from culture after CMV antigen stimulation. Receptors were obtained from a human donor in good health (CMV status not recorded). Some clones in this sample may be carry-over from other donors' samples. Both conserved end residues are trimmed from each CDR3.

>TRBV15|TRBJ2-3
ATSGARRANTQY
>TRBV7-3|TRBJ2-1
ASSSGLAGDEQF
>TRBV6-2/TRBV6-3|TRBJ1-5
ASLSGNQPQH
>TRBV19|TRBJ1-5
ASSTTGIQPQH
>TRBV5-6|TRBJ1-6
ASSPTLGDRAKNSPLH
>TRBV5-4|TRBJ2-5
ASSLGLAVTETQY
>TRBV11-2|TRBJ2-3
ASSLDDRARGQDTQY
>TRBV6-1|TRBJ1-6
ASSEKVWGGNSPLH
>TRBV25-1|TRBJ2-5
ASVTSGSIKTQY
>TRBV2|TRBJ1-1
ASRDRSGITEAF
>TRBV12-3/TRBV12-4|TRBJ2-2
ASSPRQNGELF
>TRBV7-2|TRBJ2-7
ASSSSPFSYEQY
>TRBV5-6|TRBJ1-5
ASSVSGGDQPQH
>TRBV7-2|TRBJ1-1
ASSLTTSRSPEAF
>TRBV25-1|TRBJ1-6
ASSDRASSYNSPLH
>TRBV15|TRBJ2-1
ATSILGSSYNEQF
>TRBV7-3|TRBJ2-5
ASSFFVGEAQY
>TRBV14|TRBJ2-5
ASSLRRTSRETQY
>TRBV12-3/TRBV12-4|TRBJ1-2
ASNPQSGNYGYT
>TRBV23-1|TRBJ2-5
ASSKGREVNLQETQY
>TRBV7-6|TRBJ2-1
ASSLFFGGDYNEQF
>TRBV29-1|TRBJ2-5
STVAGATQY
>TRBV10-2|TRBJ2-5
ASSVTSGGQETQY
>TRBV12-3/TRBV12-4|TRBJ2-1
ASNQRNSYNEQF
>TRBV7-6|TRBJ2-7
ASSFPSTGSDYEQY
>TRBV6-5|TRBJ2-7
ASRLAGDYEQY
>TRBV7-2|TRBJ2-5
ASSLMRTSETQY
>TRBV25-1|TRBJ1-1
ASSGPRGGTEAF
>TRBV7-2|TRBJ1-2
ASSLTTYGYT
>TRBV20-1|TRBJ1-1
SAMRNTEAF
>TRBV7-2|TRBJ2-5
ASSSKGGETQY
>TRBV29-1|TRBJ2-1
SVSRDTDNEQF
>TRBV20-1|TRBJ1-2
SAQGTGYGYT
>TRBV27|TRBJ2-7
ASSETGTYEQY
>TRBV4-1|TRBJ2-7
ASSQVYGQNYEQY
>TRBV10-3|TRBJ2-5
AISDGGAWETQY
>TRBV12-3/TRBV12-4|TRBJ2-7
ASSLDMGRVSYEQY
>TRBV10-3|TRBJ2-3
AIRGKAGVDGDTQY
>TRBV7-2|TRBJ1-2
ASSLGPPSYGYT
>TRBV7-6|TRBJ2-2
ASSLMENTGELF